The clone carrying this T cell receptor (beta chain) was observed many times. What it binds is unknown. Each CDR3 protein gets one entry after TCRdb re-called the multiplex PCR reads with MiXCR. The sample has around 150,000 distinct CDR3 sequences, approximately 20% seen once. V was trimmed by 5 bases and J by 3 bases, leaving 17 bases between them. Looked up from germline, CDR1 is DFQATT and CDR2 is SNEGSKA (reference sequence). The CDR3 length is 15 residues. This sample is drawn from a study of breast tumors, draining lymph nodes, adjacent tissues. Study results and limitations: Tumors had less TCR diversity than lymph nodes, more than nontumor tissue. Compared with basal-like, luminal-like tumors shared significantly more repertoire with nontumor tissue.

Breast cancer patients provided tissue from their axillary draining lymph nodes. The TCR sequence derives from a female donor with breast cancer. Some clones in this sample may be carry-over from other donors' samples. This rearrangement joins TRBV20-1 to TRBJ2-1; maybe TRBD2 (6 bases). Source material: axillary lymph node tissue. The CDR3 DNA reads TGCAGTGCTTTAGCGGAGACGAGCTTCTACAATGAGCAGTTCTTC. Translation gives CSALAETSFYNEQFF.